This T cell receptor beta chain was profiled in a study of blood T cell repertoires in COVID-19. About this clone: The same CDR3 is also encoded by other DNA sequences in this sample.

Generated by immunoSEQ multiplex PCR, the TCRdb table keeps only in-frame clones and is missing some. The data show 200,000 to 300,000 clones, approximately 80% seen once. CDR1 is MNHEY, CDR2 SVGAGI, per germline. The ends lost 2 bases at V and 3 bases at J; junction bases unmatched: 5. The CDR3 contains 15 residues. Material for sequencing was peripheral blood. The sequence came from a woman in her sixties or seventies with acute or convalescent COVID-19. This rearrangement joins TRBV6-5 to TRBJ2-3, with 7 nucleotides matching TRBD1. CDR3 sequence: CASSYRGGRTDTQYF. In DNA, the CDR3 is TGTGCCAGCAGTTACCGAGGGGGCAGGACAGATACGCAGTATTTT.